A selection of T cell receptor beta chains follows, all from one sample in a study of neurological immune-mediated disorders. MiXCR was run by TCRdb on the 5' RACE reads, yielding one entry per CDR3 protein. The sample holds 66,000 or so distinct CDR3 sequences; roughly 5.5% are singletons and the top ten take 2.8%. The sample taken for sequencing was PBMCs. These TCRs come from a woman aged 25 to 39 with multiple sclerosis. Each CDR3 is given with its conserved first and last residue. Each record gives: J gene, D gene, V gene, clone size, CDR3 protein, CDR3 DNA. D genes are given only for firm matches. Some rows have no size entry. The others give once, few or many, or a class for an expanded clone.

TRBJ2-7 TRBD1 TRBV5-1 many CASSLQGFGEQYF TGCGCCAGCAGCTTACAGGGGTTCGGCGAGCAGTACTTC
TRBJ1-1 - TRBV18 - CASSPLLWSGNTEAFF TGTGCCAGCTCACCGCTGTTGTGGTCGGGGAACACTGAAGCTTTCTTT
TRBJ2-4 - TRBV20-1 many CSALGIKNIQYF TGCAGTGCGTTGGGAATCAAAAACATTCAGTACTTC
TRBJ2-2 - TRBV29-1 many CSVELLGNTGELFF TGCAGCGTTGAGCTACTAGGGAACACCGGGGAGCTGTTTTTT
TRBJ1-2 - TRBV20-1 - CSARHRDVVYGYTF TGCAGTGCTAGACACCGAGACGTTGTCTATGGCTACACCTTC
TRBJ1-6 - TRBV5-1 few CASSLVGRSPLHF TGCGCCAGCAGCTTGGTCGGGCGTTCACCCCTCCACTTT
TRBJ2-7 - TRBV28 many CATQGTPAYEQYF TGTGCCACCCAAGGGACCCCGGCCTACGAGCAGTACTTC
TRBJ1-1 - TRBV2 many CASSAPLTGRAEAFF TGTGCCAGCAGTGCCCCTCTTACAGGGAGGGCTGAAGCTTTCTTT
TRBJ2-7 TRBD1 TRBV20-1 many CSARDWQGANPSSYEQYF TGCAGTGCTAGAGATTGGCAGGGGGCTAACCCTAGCTCCTACGAGCAGTACTTC
TRBJ2-3 - TRBV25-1 many CASGGLDSWSDTQYF TGTGCCAGCGGGGGGTTGGACAGTTGGAGTGATACGCAGTATTTT
TRBJ2-5 - TRBV7-9 few CASTPRTPLGGTQYF TGTGCCAGCACCCCCCGGACCCCGCTAGGAGGGACCCAGTACTTC
TRBJ2-3 - TRBV20-1 many CSADVGVKDTQYF TGCAGTGCCGATGTGGGGGTCAAAGATACGCAGTATTTT
TRBJ2-3 TRBD2 TRBV12-3/TRBV12-4 many CASSLASGGGTDTQYF TGTGCCAGCAGTTTAGCCTCGGGGGGGGGCACAGATACGCAGTATTTT
TRBJ2-1 TRBD2 TRBV7-2 many CASSLAWSGGAFYNEQFF TGTGCCAGCAGCTTAGCCTGGAGCGGGGGGGCCTTCTACAATGAGCAGTTCTTC
TRBJ2-7 - TRBV5-6 many CASSLGRYEQYF TGTGCCAGCAGCCTGGGGCGATACGAGCAGTACTTC
TRBJ1-1 - TRBV4-1 many CASSQEQTQTGEAFF TGCGCCAGCAGCCAAGAACAGACGCAGACAGGCGAAGCTTTCTTT
TRBJ2-7 TRBD2 TRBV20-1 many CSASVTGGYEQYF TGCAGTGCTAGTGTGACGGGGGGTTACGAGCAGTACTTC
TRBJ2-3 - TRBV5-1 many CASSFQGTDTQYF TGCGCCAGCAGCTTTCAAGGCACAGATACGCAGTATTTT
TRBJ2-7 TRBD2 TRBV28 many CASTRGLAGLGEQYF TGTGCCAGCACCCGAGGACTAGCGGGGTTGGGGGAGCAGTACTTC
TRBJ1-5 - TRBV20-1 few CSARSANINQPQNF TGCAGTGCTAGATCTGCAAACATCAATCAGCCCCAGAATTTT
TRBJ1-1 - TRBV20-1 many CSATKPGRPNTEAFF TGCAGTGCTACCAAACCCGGACGGCCGAACACTGAAGCTTTCTTT
TRBJ1-6 - TRBV9 many CASSRTDLRSPLHF TGTGCCAGCAGCCGGACAGACTTGAGATCACCCCTCCACTTT
TRBJ2-5 TRBD2 TRBV4-1 many CASSQSPPGLASETQYF TGCGCCAGCAGCCAATCCCCCCCCGGACTAGCCTCCGAGACCCAGTACTTC
TRBJ2-7 - TRBV12-3/TRBV12-4 many CASTGGQSSYEQYF TGTGCCAGCACTGGGGGCCAGAGCTCCTACGAGCAGTACTTC
TRBJ2-7 - TRBV5-1 many CASSLASGRPYEQYF TGCGCCAGCAGCTTGGCTTCAGGGCGTCCCTACGAGCAGTACTTC
TRBJ1-1 - TRBV11-2 many CASSLNPPGQFEAFF TGTGCCAGCAGCTTAAACCCACCAGGACAATTTGAAGCTTTCTTT
TRBJ1-2 TRBD1 TRBV5-1 many CASSLGDSFSYGYTF TGCGCCAGCAGCTTGGGGGACAGTTTCTCCTACGGCTACACCTTC
TRBJ1-5 - TRBV3-1 many CASSPPGQLKTGADLEQPQHF TGTGCCAGCAGCCCTCCCGGACAACTCAAAACTGGTGCGGATCTAGAACAGCCCCAGCATTTT
TRBJ2-2 - TRBV20-1 - CSARVGQNTGELFF TGCAGTGCTAGGGTTGGACAGAACACCGGGGAGCTGTTTTTT
TRBJ1-5 TRBD1 TRBV4-1 - CASSQHGQGNQPQNF TGCGCCAGCAGCCAACACGGACAGGGCAATCAGCCCCAGAATTTT